A selection of T cell receptor beta chains follows, all from one sample in a study of metastatic and nonmetastatic thyroid tumors. Using MiXCR, TCRdb reanalyzed the PCR reads. The sample includes about 40,000 clones, approximately 10% seen only once; the top ten take roughly 23%. Specimen: blood. The source of these receptors is a female donor with papillary thyroid cancer or a benign thyroid nodule (not recorded which). Some clones in this sample may be carry-over from other donors' samples. The CDR3 runs from the conserved cysteine through the conserved F or W. Fields, in order: clone size, V gene, J gene, D gene, CDR3 DNA, CDR3 protein. A D gene is named only where the DNA matches it firmly. Where a row states a size, it is once, few, many or the class of an expanded clone; other rows omit it.

abundance: many
v_gene: TRBV6-1
j_gene: TRBJ1-6
d_gene: NA
CDR3nt: TGTGCCAGCAGTGAAGGTTTTAGAGGGCCCCTCCACTTT
CDR3aa: CASSEGFRGPLHF

abundance: many
v_gene: TRBV5-1
j_gene: TRBJ2-3
d_gene: NA
CDR3nt: TGCGCCAGCAGCCCCCAGGGAAACACAGATACGCAGTATTTT
CDR3aa: CASSPQGNTDTQYF

abundance: few
v_gene: TRBV27
j_gene: TRBJ1-2
d_gene: TRBD1
CDR3nt: TGTGCCAGCAGTTCTTACCAACCGGGACAGGGCTACACCTTC
CDR3aa: CASSSYQPGQGYTF

abundance: NA
v_gene: TRBV6-5
j_gene: TRBJ2-7
d_gene: TRBD2
CDR3nt: TGTGCCAGCAGTTACCGGGGGGGACTCACCTCCTACGAGCAGTACTTC
CDR3aa: CASSYRGGLTSYEQYF

abundance: NA
v_gene: TRBV28
j_gene: TRBJ1-1
d_gene: NA
CDR3nt: TGTGCCAGCAACCCGACATATCGGAACACTGAAGCTTTCTTT
CDR3aa: CASNPTYRNTEAFF

abundance: many
v_gene: TRBV3-1
j_gene: TRBJ2-7
d_gene: NA
CDR3nt: TGTGCCAGCAGCCAAGATGTCCGAGAGCAGTACTTC
CDR3aa: CASSQDVREQYF

abundance: NA
v_gene: TRBV20-1
j_gene: TRBJ2-7
d_gene: NA
CDR3nt: TGCAGTGCTAGACTCCGGGGGCCCCTCCAATACGAGCAGTACTTC
CDR3aa: CSARLRGPLQYEQYF

abundance: many
v_gene: TRBV12-3/TRBV12-4
j_gene: TRBJ2-7
d_gene: TRBD2
CDR3nt: TGTGCCAGCAAACCTAGCGGGAGTATGTACGAGCAGTACTTC
CDR3aa: CASKPSGSMYEQYF

abundance: many
v_gene: TRBV10-1
j_gene: TRBJ2-3
d_gene: NA
CDR3nt: TGCGCCAGCAGTGAGTCCTTGGGCACAGATACGCAGTATTTT
CDR3aa: CASSESLGTDTQYF

abundance: many
v_gene: TRBV7-8
j_gene: TRBJ2-2
d_gene: NA
CDR3nt: TGTGCCAGCAGCCTAACGAACACCGGGGAGCTGTTTTTT
CDR3aa: CASSLTNTGELFF

abundance: many
v_gene: TRBV4-3
j_gene: TRBJ2-3
d_gene: NA
CDR3nt: TGCGCCAGCAGCCCTTCAGCGATGGAAGCGGCAGATACGCAGTATTTT
CDR3aa: CASSPSAMEAADTQYF

abundance: few
v_gene: TRBV6-5
j_gene: TRBJ1-5
d_gene: NA
CDR3nt: TGTGCCAGCAGTTACGGAGGGGGGCAGCCCCAGCATTTT
CDR3aa: CASSYGGGQPQHF

abundance: many
v_gene: TRBV28
j_gene: TRBJ2-7
d_gene: NA
CDR3nt: TGTGCCAGCAGTCCCCCCGCAGGCGACGAGCAGTACTTC
CDR3aa: CASSPPAGDEQYF

abundance: NA
v_gene: TRBV9
j_gene: TRBJ2-7
d_gene: NA
CDR3nt: TGTGCCAGCAGCGTAGAAGGCGGGGACTCCTACGAGCAGTACTTC
CDR3aa: CASSVEGGDSYEQYF

abundance: NA
v_gene: TRBV20-1
j_gene: TRBJ2-4
d_gene: NA
CDR3nt: TGCAGTGCGAGTCGGTATGTAGCCAAAAACATTCAGTACTTC
CDR3aa: CSASRYVAKNIQYF

abundance: NA
v_gene: TRBV5-8
j_gene: TRBJ2-2
d_gene: TRBD1
CDR3nt: TGTGCCAGCATCGGTACAGGGGGCGCGGGGCTGTTTTTT
CDR3aa: CASIGTGGAGLFF

abundance: many
v_gene: TRBV6-4
j_gene: TRBJ2-7
d_gene: TRBD2
CDR3nt: TGTGCCAGCAGACCTCATAGCGGGGTCCCTACGGGGCAGTACTTC
CDR3aa: CASRPHSGVPTGQYF

abundance: many
v_gene: TRBV6-2/TRBV6-3
j_gene: TRBJ1-5
d_gene: NA
CDR3nt: TGTGCCAGCAGTTACGGGGGAAATCAGCCCCAGCATTTT
CDR3aa: CASSYGGNQPQHF

abundance: many
v_gene: TRBV6-1
j_gene: TRBJ2-7
d_gene: TRBD2
CDR3nt: TGTGCCAGCAGACTAGCGGGGGTAAGCGAGCAGTACTTC
CDR3aa: CASRLAGVSEQYF